Below, one T cell receptor beta chain is given with its context. The antigen is undetermined. TCRdb analysed the 5' RACE reads with MiXCR anew, one entry per CDR3 protein. This sample carries roughly 250,000 distinct CDR3 sequences, over 13% of them seen once, and the ten largest clones take 8.5% to 10%. This record comes from a study of identical twins. Study observations and caveats: A partial confounding effect on zero-insertion analyses could come from invariant MAIT and iNKT cells. It was out-of-frame TCR alpha sharing in monozygotic twins that models underestimated.

Germline loops: CDR1 SGHRS, CDR2 YFSETQ. V lost 2 bases, J lost 4 bases, and 3 bases stayed unmatched. This CDR3 contains 14 residues. The rearrangement links TRBV5-1 to TRBJ2-5, with 9 bases that match TRBD2. The TCR sequence derives from a woman aged 18 to 35 in good health. The sample comprised memory (CD45RO+) T cells sorted from blood. The CDR3 nucleotides read TGCGCCAGCAGCTTAGTTAGCGGGGGAGAGACCCAGTACTTC. This codes for CASSLVSGGETQYF. Complete variable domain (other parts from reference TRBV5-1 and TRBJ2-5): KAGVTQTPRYLIKTRGQQVTLSCSPISGHRSVSWYQQTPGQGLQFLFEYFSETQRNKGNFPGRFSGRQFSNSRSEMNVSTLELGDSALYLCASSLVSGGETQYFGPGTRLLVL.